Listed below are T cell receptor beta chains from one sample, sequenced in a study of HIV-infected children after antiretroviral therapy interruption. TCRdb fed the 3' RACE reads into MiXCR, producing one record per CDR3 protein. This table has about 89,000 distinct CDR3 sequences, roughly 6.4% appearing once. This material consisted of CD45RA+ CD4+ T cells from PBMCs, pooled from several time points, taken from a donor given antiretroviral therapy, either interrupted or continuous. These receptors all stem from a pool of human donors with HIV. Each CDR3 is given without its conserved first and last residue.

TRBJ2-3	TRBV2	ASRATGTTDTQY
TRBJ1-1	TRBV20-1	SASKNTEAF
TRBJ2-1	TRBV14	ASSKTSGNYNEQF
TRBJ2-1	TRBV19	ASSPFLRDSSSEEQF
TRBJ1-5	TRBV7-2	ASSLTRGAGQPQH
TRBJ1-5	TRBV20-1	SARDVGLHSNQPQH
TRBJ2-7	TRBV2	ASSEMGSGYLYEQY
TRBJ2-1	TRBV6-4	ASSDVGGDEQF
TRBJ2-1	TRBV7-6	ASSLGSSYNEQF
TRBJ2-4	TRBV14	ASSPGQGPNIQY
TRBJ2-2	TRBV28	ASSGTSGFSGELF
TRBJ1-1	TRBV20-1	SARDQGWRNEAF
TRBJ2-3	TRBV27	ASSLSIGDTDTQY
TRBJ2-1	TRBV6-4	ASSGRQGDEQF
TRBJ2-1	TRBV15	ATMGGAGVNEQF
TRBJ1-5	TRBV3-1	ASSQEPGDQPQH
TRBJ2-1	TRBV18	ASSPPPGSSYNEQF
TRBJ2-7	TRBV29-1	SVVEAFAYEQY
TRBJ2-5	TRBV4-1	ASSQDFRVTETQY
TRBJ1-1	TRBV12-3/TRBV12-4	ASRLDRENTEAF
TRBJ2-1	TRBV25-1	ASSRGPRNEQF
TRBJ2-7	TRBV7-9	ASSSVPYEQY
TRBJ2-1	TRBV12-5	ASGSLTSGGEYNEQF
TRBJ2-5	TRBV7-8	ASKGVGEETQY
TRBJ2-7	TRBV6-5	ASSPSQASSYEQY
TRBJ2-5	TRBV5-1	ASSALSGRDQETQY
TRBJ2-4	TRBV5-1	ASSLESGKLAKNIQY
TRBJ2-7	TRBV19	ASSPHSDSYEQY
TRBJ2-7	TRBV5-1	ASSLELVNYEQY
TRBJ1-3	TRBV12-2	ASRPYYFPSSGNTIY
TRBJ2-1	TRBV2	ASSDFSSLNEQF
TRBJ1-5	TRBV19	ASSIVVAAHQPQH
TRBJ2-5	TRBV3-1	ASSQGLTETQY
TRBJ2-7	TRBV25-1	ASSPGTGREQY
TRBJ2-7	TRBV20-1	SASLDRGAHEQY
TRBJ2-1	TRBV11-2	ASSLADSRLRNEQF
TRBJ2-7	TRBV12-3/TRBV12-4	ASSFISGKGTDEQY
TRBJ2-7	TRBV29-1	SVEEAGAGEQY